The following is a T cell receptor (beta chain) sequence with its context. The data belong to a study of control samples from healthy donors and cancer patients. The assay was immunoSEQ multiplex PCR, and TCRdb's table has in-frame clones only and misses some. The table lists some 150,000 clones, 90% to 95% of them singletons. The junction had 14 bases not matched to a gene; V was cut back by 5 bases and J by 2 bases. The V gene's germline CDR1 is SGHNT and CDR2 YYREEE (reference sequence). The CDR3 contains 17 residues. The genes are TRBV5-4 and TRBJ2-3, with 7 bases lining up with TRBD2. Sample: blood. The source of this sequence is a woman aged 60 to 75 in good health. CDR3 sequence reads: CASRLGRVSGPTDTQYF. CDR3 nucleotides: TGTGCCAGCAGACTGGGGAGGGTTAGCGGCCCCACAGATACGCAGTATTTT. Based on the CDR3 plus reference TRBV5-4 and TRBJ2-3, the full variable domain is ETGVTQSPTHLIKTRGQQVTLRCSSQSGHNTVSWYQQALGQGPQFIFQYYREEENGRGNFPPRFSGLQFPNYSSELNVNALELDDSALYLCASRLGRVSGPTDTQYFGPGTRLTVL.